This T cell receptor (beta chain) was found in a study of T cells in Graves' hyperthyroidism and ophthalmopathy. Overall study: The initial diagnosis was the point when peripheral blood was collected, ahead of any treatment.

Per the germline V gene, CDR1 is KGHDR and CDR2 is SFDVKD. The CDR3 consists of 16 residues. Trimming took 4 bases from V and 0 from J, leaving 12 bases between them. RNA transcripts served as the template for amplifying TCR beta CDR3 regions. The TCR CDR3 was amplified in a first-round RT-PCR using the HTBI primer set. One entry per CDR3 protein results from TCRdb running MiXCR on the multiplex PCR reads. The sample yields approximately 200,000 distinct CDR3 sequences, approximately 16% seen once. Among the patients, aged 18 to 65, hyperthyroidism was newly diagnosed and had lasted under 2 months. Reasons for excluding patients were uncontrolled infection, other autoimmune disease, pregnancy or lactation. This clonotype was counted a few times.

The origin of this receptor is a man aged 35 to 55 with Graves' hyperthyroidism. This chain links TRBV24-1 with TRBJ2-1, with unresolved D. Sequenced input: blood. The CDR3 bases are TGTGCCACCAGTGAATTTGAAGGGAACTCCTACAATGAGCAGTTCTTC. This encodes CATSEFEGNSYNEQFF.